Listed here are 13 T cell receptor beta chains from one sample, sequenced in a study of blood T cell repertoires in COVID-19. The data were produced by immunoSEQ multiplex PCR, yet TCRdb's version contains in-frame clones alone and is incomplete. The sample holds roughly 670,000 clones, around 90% seen once. Material: peripheral blood. The receptor set was obtained from a woman under 30 with acute or convalescent COVID-19.

This chain joins TRBV9 and TRBJ1-2; TRBD1 matches at 9 bases. Germline loops: CDR1 SGDLS, CDR2 YYNGEE. Trimming took 3 bases from V and 3 from J; bases not matched to a gene: 6. The CDR3 is made up of 15 amino acids. CDR3 in DNA: TGTGCCAGCAGCGCAAGGACAGGGGCACACTATGGCTACACCTTC. Protein sequence: CASSARTGAHYGYTF. Full variable domain (remainder filled in from reference TRBV9 and TRBJ1-2): DSGVTQTPKHLITATGQRVTLRCSPRSGDLSVYWYQQSLDQGLQFLIQYYNGEERAKGNILERFSAQQFPDLHSELNLSSLELGDSALYFCASSARTGAHYGYTFGSGTRLTVV.

This chain connects TRBV6-1 to TRBJ1-1, with D tentatively TRBD1 (6 bases). V was pared by 0 bases and J by 5 bases, with 10 bases between. CDR1 is MNHNS and CDR2 is SASEGT in the germline V gene. The CDR3 has 14 amino acids. The CDR3 nucleotides read TGTGCCAGCAGTGAAGCGCTAGGGGGAACTGAAGCTTTCTTT. It yields the protein CASSEALGGTEAFF.

The rearrangement joins TRBV6-5 to TRBJ1-1; 12 nucleotides align to TRBD1. The germline V gene has CDR1 MNHEY and CDR2 SVGAGI. V lost 4 bases and J lost 1; bases outside the gene matches: 4. The CDR3 is 16 residues long. CDR3 sequence (DNA): TGTGCCAGCAGTTTTGGGACAGGGGGCACGAACACTGAAGCTTTCTTT. Its translation is CASSFGTGGTNTEAFF.

This clone was recorded once. This chain links TRBV2 with TRBJ2-3; 11 positions agree with TRBD2. CDR1 is SNHLY and CDR2 is FYNNEI in the germline V gene. Unmatched junction bases numbered 13, after V lost 5 bases and J lost 3 bases. CDR3 length: 18 amino acids. DNA for the CDR3: TGTGCCAGCAGTCGTTTAGCGGGGGGGCGACTCGAGACAGATACGCAGTATTTT. Translating it yields CASSRLAGGRLETDTQYF.

V is TRBV11-2 and J is TRBJ2-7, with D possibly being TRBD1 (6 bases). The CDR3 is 13 amino acids. V was pared by 6 bases and J by 0 bases, with 9 bases between. Germline V CDR1 and CDR2: SGHAT, FQNNGV. CDR3 sequence: CASRRGFSYEQYF. CDR3 coding DNA: TGTGCCAGCAGGAGGGGGTTCTCCTACGAGCAGTACTTC.

CDR3 protein: CASSEGVAGAYF. CDR3 DNA: TGTGCCAGCAGTGAAGGAGTAGCGGGGGCCTACTTC. V usage is TRBV2 and J usage is TRBJ2-5, with 9 bases fitting TRBD2. Germline V lookup: CDR1 SNHLY, CDR2 FYNNEI. This CDR3 comprises 12 residues. The V gene end was trimmed by 1 base and the J gene end by 14 bases; junction bases not matched to a gene: 5.

There are many counts of this clone. The gene calls are TRBV2 and TRBJ2-1; 11 bases line up with TRBD2. The CDR3 spans 13 residues. Germline trimming cut 10 bases from V and 6 bases from J; bases unmatched to any gene: 5. Germline loops: CDR1 SNHLY, CDR2 FYNNEI. CDR3 nucleotides: TGTGCCATCACTAGCGGGGGCGTCAATGAGCAGTTCTTC. It translates to CAITSGGVNEQFF.

This clone was detected only once. This chain connects TRBV24-1 to TRBJ1-2; 7 bases are shared with TRBD1. The J segment lost 7 bases and the V segment lost 4 bases, leaving 5 bases of the junction unmatched. Germline-derived CDR1 and CDR2 are KGHDR and SFDVKD. The length of the CDR3 is 13 residues. This chain's CDR3 is CATSDPTGTGYTF. The CDR3, as DNA: TGTGCCACCAGTGACCCGACAGGGACTGGCTACACCTTC.

This chain uses TRBV4-3 with TRBJ2-2; TRBD1 matches at 9 bases. Germline assignment: CDR1 LGHNA and CDR2 YSLEER. V dropped 4 bases and J dropped 1; count of bases not matched to a gene: 1. The CDR3 loop spans 15 amino acids. CDR3 sequence reads: CASSRGQGNTGELFF. The CDR3 DNA reads TGCGCCAGCAGCCGGGGACAGGGGAACACCGGGGAGCTGTTTTTT.

The chain carries TRBV7-2 and TRBJ1-1; possibly TRBD1 for D (6 bases). The germline gives CDR1 SGHTA, CDR2 FQGNSA. V was clipped by 3 bases and J by 8 bases, with 19 bases between them. The CDR3 is 15 residues long. The CDR3 coding sequence is TGTGCCAGCAGCTTGAGGGGGATCGACAGGAGGGAAGCTTTCTTT. It translates to CASSLRGIDRREAFF.

The V call is TRBV9, the J call TRBJ2-7, with 8 nucleotides matching TRBD1. The CDR3 runs to 14 residues. CDR1 is SGDLS and CDR2 is YYNGEE in the germline V gene. V shed 4 bases and J 7 bases; nucleotides not matched to a gene: 10. The CDR3 coding sequence is TGTGCCAGCAGCCAGGGACAGGCTCGGCGAGAGCAGTACTTC. This gives the protein CASSQGQARREQYF.

This chain's CDR3 is CASSYSTGTTPWGYTF. The CDR3 DNA is TGTGCCAGCAGTTACTCGACCGGGACAACTCCCTGGGGCTACACCTTC. The genes are TRBV6-5 and TRBJ1-2; maybe TRBD1 (6 bases). V lost 0 bases and J lost 8, with 19 bases in between. The CDR3 runs to 16 residues. Germline V gene data show CDR1 as MNHEY and CDR2 as SVGAGI.

This clone came up once. The chain couples TRBV5-1 to TRBJ2-7; a possible D gene is TRBD2 (6 bases). The CDR3 is 15 residues long. The ends were cut back, 0 bases at V and 2 bases at J, with 12 bases in the middle. CDR1 SGHRS and CDR2 YFSETQ come from the germline V gene. The CDR3 loop reads CASSLAGDPPYEQYF. The CDR3 nucleotides are TGCGCCAGCAGCTTGGCGGGGGACCCCCCCTACGAGCAGTACTTC.